The 18 T cell receptor beta chains in this list originate from one sample, sequenced in a study of blood T cell repertoires in COVID-19. Using immunoSEQ multiplex PCR, the repertoire was profiled, and TCRdb retains in-frame clones only, with some absent. The data contain over 110,000 clones, roughly 87% of them seen just once; the ten biggest clones take up 1.5% to 2%. Sequenced input: peripheral blood. The receptors originated from a man aged 65 to 79 with acute or convalescent COVID-19.

CDR3 nucleotide sequence: TGTGCCAGCAGCTTAGCGGGGCGGGACAGGGGCCCAGATACGCAGTATTTT. Translated: CASSLAGRDRGPDTQYF. The chain joins TRBV7-9 to TRBJ2-3, with 10 bases aligning to TRBD1. Germline loops: CDR1 SEHNR, CDR2 FQNEAQ (reference sequence). The length of the CDR3 is 17 residues. V lost 0 bases, J lost 4 bases, and 7 bases stayed unmatched.

This clone was counted between two and nine times. The chain uses TRBV10-2 and TRBJ1-6; D perhaps matches TRBD1 (6 bases). Germline-derived CDR1 and CDR2 are WSHSY and SAAADI. CDR3 length: 14 residues. Trimming stripped 2 bases from V and 6 bases from J, with 8 bases between. The CDR3 coding sequence is TGCGCCAGCAGTGAGGCAGGGGCTAATTCACCCCTCCACTTT. Protein product: CASSEAGANSPLHF.

The genes are TRBV9 and TRBJ2-3, with 14 bases matching TRBD2. The V segment lost 3 bases and the J segment 7 bases; nucleotides outside the gene matches: 10. This CDR3 comprises 17 residues. Germline CDR1 SGDLS, CDR2 YYNGEE. The CDR3 DNA reads as TGTGCCAGCAGCGAGGGACTAGCGGGGGCCTCCGGATATACGCAGTATTTT. Its protein product is CASSEGLAGASGYTQYF.

With respect to this clone: An end of the junction differs from the germline gene, which may be a read error. This sequence joins TRBV27 and TRBJ1-5; the D gene is possibly TRBD1 (5 bases). This CDR3 has 15 residues. Germline lookup yields CDR1 MNHEY and CDR2 SMNVEV (reference sequence). In nucleotides, the CDR3 is TGTGCCACCAGTCATTCGGGGGAAGGCGGACAGCCCCAGCATTTT. Amino acid sequence: CATSHSGEGGQPQHF.

The V and J genes are TRBV2 and TRBJ2-3, with 8 bases fitting TRBD2. Looked up from germline, CDR1 is SNHLY and CDR2 is FYNNEI. V trimming: 2 bases; J trimming: 5 bases; junction bases outside the gene matches: 6. This CDR3 is built from 15 residues. CDR3 loop: CASSELAGLIDTQYF. As DNA, the CDR3 is TGTGCCAGCAGTGAATTAGCGGGGCTAATAGATACGCAGTATTTT.

A remark on this clone: One end of the junction varies from germline; a read error may be responsible. The chain recombines TRBV18 with TRBJ2-2; D might be TRBD2 (6 bases). Germline V gene data show CDR1 as KGHSH and CDR2 as LQKENI. The length of the CDR3 is 16 residues. The CDR3 DNA reads as TGTGCCAGCTCGCCACCAGGCGGGGAATCTTACGGGGAGCTGTTTTTT. The encoded protein is CASSPPGGESYGELFF.

This chain connects TRBV28 to TRBJ1-2, with D possibly being TRBD1 (5 bases). The germline gives CDR1 MDHEN, CDR2 SYDVKM. The V end was cut by 6 bases, the J end by 0 bases, with 8 bases between. CDR3 length: 13 amino acids. The DNA of the CDR3 is TGTGCCAGCAGACAGGAGCCTAACTATGGCTACACCTTC. It yields the protein CASRQEPNYGYTF.

This sequence joins TRBV3-1 (or the pseudogene TRBV3-2) and TRBJ2-5; no reliable D call. The CDR3 consists of 11 residues. Germline assignment: CDR1 LGHDT and CDR2 YNNKEL (reference sequence). V was shortened by 2 bases and J by 13 bases, with 11 bases between the two germline ends. The CDR3 is CASSQSHSWYF. CDR3 sequence (DNA): TGTGCCAGCAGCCAAAGCCACTCCTGGTACTTC.

The chain uses TRBV3-1 (or the pseudogene TRBV3-2) and TRBJ1-2; D unclear. V lost 1 base and J 6 bases, leaving 12 bases between the germline ends. Germline V gene sequence: CDR1 LGHDT, CDR2 YNNKEL (reference sequence). The CDR3 sequence is 14 residues long. Here the CDR3 DNA reads TGTGCCAGCAGCCAAGGCCGGGGTGGGAATGGCTACACCTTC. The encoded protein is CASSQGRGGNGYTF.

DNA of the CDR3: TGTGCCAGCTCACCACTGGCAGGGAACACTGAAGCTTTCTTT. Translated: CASSPLAGNTEAFF. J is TRBJ1-1 and V is TRBV18; no reliable D call. The CDR3 runs to 14 residues. Trimming removed 1 base at V and 1 base at J, with 7 bases between. Germline CDR1 reads KGHSH; CDR2 reads LQKENI.

V gene TRBV29-1 combines with J gene TRBJ2-7; D ambiguous. V lost 0 bases and J lost 7, with 13 bases in between. The V gene's germline CDR1 is SQVTM and CDR2 ANQGSEA. This CDR3 spans 13 amino acids. In DNA, the CDR3 is TGCAGCGTTGAAGATGTTAGTTTGAGGGAGCAGTACTTC. Amino acids: CSVEDVSLREQYF.

This chain connects TRBV6-2 or TRBV6-3 to TRBJ1-2; TRBD1 matches 7 bases. Germline V gene data show CDR1 as MNHEY and CDR2 as SVGEGT. The CDR3 length is 16 residues. The ends lost 5 bases at V and 0 bases at J; junction bases unmatched: 9. The CDR3 DNA reads TGTGCCAGCAGTGACAGGGTAACCGGTCCTAACTATGGCTACACCTTC. It codes for CASSDRVTGPNYGYTF.

The chain uses TRBV5-6 and TRBJ2-1; TRBD2 matches at 10 bases. The germline V gene encodes CDR1 SGHDT and CDR2 YYEEEE. The CDR3 has 17 amino acids. V was clipped by 4 bases and J by 0 bases; unmatched bases: 7. CDR3 amino acids: CASSALSGGVSYNEQFF. In nucleotides, the CDR3 is TGTGCCAGCAGCGCCCTGAGCGGGGGGGTCTCCTACAATGAGCAGTTCTTC. The full variable domain, with the rest looked up from reference TRBV5-6 and TRBJ2-1, is DAGVTQSPTHLIKTRGQQVTLRCSPKSGHDTVSWYQQALGQGPQFIFQYYEEEERQRGNFPDRFSGHQFPNYSSELNVNALLLGDSALYLCASSALSGGVSYNEQFFGPGTRLTVL.

The gene calls are TRBV4-2 and TRBJ1-5; TRBD1 agrees at 9 bases. V shed 4 bases, J shed 5 bases, and the junction held 9 bases outside the gene matches. This CDR3 contains 16 residues. Germline V CDR1 and CDR2: LGHNA, YNFKEQ. This CDR3 is CASSRATGQGYQPQHF. CDR3 nucleotide sequence: TGTGCCAGCAGCCGGGCAACGGGACAGGGATATCAGCCCCAGCATTTT.

The rearrangement links TRBV18 to TRBJ2-5; the match to TRBD1 covers 9 bases. CDR1 and CDR2 from the germline V gene are KGHSH and LQKENI. With 5 bases clipped from V and 5 bases from J, the junction kept 6 bases outside the gene matches. This CDR3 region has 14 residues. The CDR3 protein is CASSRTGDTETQYF. CDR3 DNA sequence: TGTGCCAGCTCAAGGACAGGGGATACGGAGACCCAGTACTTC.

The V gene is TRBV30, the J gene TRBJ2-7; no reliable D call. The CDR3 length is 14 residues. The V and J ends lost 0 bases and 0 bases respectively, with 9 bases between them. In germline, CDR1 is GTSNPN, CDR2 SVGIG (reference sequence). The CDR3 loop is CAWSVSPVSYEQYF. The DNA of the CDR3 is TGTGCCTGGAGTGTATCTCCCGTCTCCTACGAGCAGTACTTC.

The chain recombines TRBV12-3 or TRBV12-4 with TRBJ2-2; D might be TRBD1 (5 bases). Trimming took 7 bases from V and 3 from J, leaving 9 bases between them. This CDR3 comprises 13 residues. CDR3 coding DNA: TGTGCCAGCATCAAACAGGACACCGGGGAGCTGTTTTTT. It translates to CASIKQDTGELFF.

The chain is built from TRBV29-1 and TRBJ2-1, with a possible D match to TRBD2 (6 bases). Per germline, CDR1 SQVTM and CDR2 ANQGSEA. CDR3 length: 16 amino acids. Trimming pared 6 bases from V and 0 bases from J, leaving 18 bases between. In nucleotides, the CDR3 is TGCAGCGTCCAGAAATTAGCGGTCCCCTCCTACAATGAGCAGTTCTTC. As protein: CSVQKLAVPSYNEQFF.